This T cell receptor beta chain emerged from a study of T cell responses to AZD1222 COVID-19 vaccine. Background on the study: Some second doses came at about 4 weeks and others at about 12 weeks; these were pooled. The study, taken as a whole, reports: Repertoire collection took place solely once the T cell response had peaked. Across the whole spike, CD4 TCRs peaked at regions 160-218 and 743-854. Baseline serostatus was positive in only a handful of AZD1222 recipients.

The CDR3 has 15 residues. Germline CDR1 reads MGHRA; CDR2 reads YSYEKL. Losses at the gene ends were 4 bases for V and 7 bases for J; bases not matched to a gene: 8. Using immunoSEQ multiplex PCR, the repertoire was profiled, and TCRdb retains in-frame clones only, with some absent. The sample has 90,000 to 150,000 clones, roughly 90% seen once. Note on this clone: Its cognate antigen is unknown.

The sequence came from an adult in good health. The V and J genes are TRBV4-1 and TRBJ2-1, with TRBD2 matching 9 bases. This specimen consisted of peripheral blood, obtained on day 0 of AZD1222 vaccination. The CDR3 loop is CASSLSGGPGNEQFF. DNA of the CDR3: TGCGCCAGCAGCCTCAGCGGGGGGCCCGGGAATGAGCAGTTCTTC.